The sample holds a few counts of the clone carrying this T cell receptor (beta chain). Its antigen is not identified. This entry is derived from a study of CD8 T cells in ankylosing spondylitis. Study outcomes and limitations: Clones linked to disease, bearing a CD8+ phenotype, were relatively rare in peripheral blood. Ankylosing spondylitis blood seemed to carry a telltale TCR beta motif made of fewer than ten highly homologous variants.

Germline CDR1 reads MNHEY; CDR2 reads SMNVEV (reference sequence). The V end was cut by 8 bases, the J end by 2 bases, with 10 bases between. CDR3 length equals 12 residues. Researchers built TCR beta libraries using quantitative 5'-RACE with molecular barcodes. TCRdb reanalysed the 5' RACE reads using MiXCR and keeps one entry per CDR3 protein. The table lists about 90,000 distinct CDR3 sequences, roughly 8.8% of them singletons. The chain is built from TRBV27 and TRBJ2-7, with TRBD1 as a possible D gene (5 bases). Input material: blood, either unsorted or a sorted T cell fraction (not recorded which). The receptor was derived from a male donor with ankylosing spondylitis. In DNA, the CDR3 is TGTGCCAGCGCAGGGCCAACCTACGAGCAGTACTTC. Its translation: CASAGPTYEQYF.